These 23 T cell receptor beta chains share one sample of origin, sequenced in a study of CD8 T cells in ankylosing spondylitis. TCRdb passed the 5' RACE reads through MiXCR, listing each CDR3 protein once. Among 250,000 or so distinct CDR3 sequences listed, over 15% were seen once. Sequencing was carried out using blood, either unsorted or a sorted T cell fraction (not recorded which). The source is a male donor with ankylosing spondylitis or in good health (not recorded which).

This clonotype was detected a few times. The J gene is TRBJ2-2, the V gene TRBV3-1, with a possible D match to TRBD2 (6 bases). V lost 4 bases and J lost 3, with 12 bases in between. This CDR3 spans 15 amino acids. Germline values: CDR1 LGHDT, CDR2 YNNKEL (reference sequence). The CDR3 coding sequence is TGTGCCAGCAGCCTCGGGAGAGGGGACACCGGGGAGCTGTTTTTT. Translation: CASSLGRGDTGELFF.

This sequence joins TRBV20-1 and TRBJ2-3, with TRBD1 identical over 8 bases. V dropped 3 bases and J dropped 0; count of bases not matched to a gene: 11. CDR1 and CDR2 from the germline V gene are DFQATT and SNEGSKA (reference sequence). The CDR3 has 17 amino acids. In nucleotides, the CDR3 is TGCAGTGCTAGGACAGGGGACGTATATAGTAGCACAGATACGCAGTATTTT. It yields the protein CSARTGDVYSSTDTQYF.

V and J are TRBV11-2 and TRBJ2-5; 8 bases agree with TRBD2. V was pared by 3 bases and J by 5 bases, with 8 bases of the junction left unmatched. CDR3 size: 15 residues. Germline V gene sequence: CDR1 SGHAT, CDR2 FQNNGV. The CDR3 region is CASSFLGLVGETQYF. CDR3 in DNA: TGTGCCAGCAGCTTCCTGGGACTAGTGGGGGAGACCCAGTACTTC.

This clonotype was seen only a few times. The CDR3 DNA reads TGTGCCAGCAGCCCCCTTGGACTAGCGGGAGTCACCGGGGAGCTGTTTTTT. Its protein product is CASSPLGLAGVTGELFF. The chain combines TRBV7-9 with TRBJ2-2; 13 nucleotides align to TRBD2. CDR3 length: 17 residues. V trimming: 5 bases; J trimming: 4 bases; junction bases outside the gene matches: 7. Germline CDR1 is SEHNR and CDR2 is FQNEAQ (reference sequence).

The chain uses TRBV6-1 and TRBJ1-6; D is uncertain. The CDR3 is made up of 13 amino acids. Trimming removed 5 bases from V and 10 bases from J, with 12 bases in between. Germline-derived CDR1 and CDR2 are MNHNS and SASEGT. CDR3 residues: CASSSWVDSPLHF. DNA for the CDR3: TGTGCCAGCAGTAGTTGGGTGGACTCACCCCTCCACTTT.

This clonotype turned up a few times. The CDR3 sequence is CASSLVAASYNEQFF. CDR3 DNA sequence: TGTGCCAGCAGTTTAGTAGCGGCCTCCTACAATGAGCAGTTCTTC. The V call is TRBV12-3 or TRBV12-4, the J call TRBJ2-1; weak D call: TRBD2 (6 bases). The CDR3 runs 15 residues. With 1 base removed from V and 0 bases from J, the gap between germline ends came to 7 bases.

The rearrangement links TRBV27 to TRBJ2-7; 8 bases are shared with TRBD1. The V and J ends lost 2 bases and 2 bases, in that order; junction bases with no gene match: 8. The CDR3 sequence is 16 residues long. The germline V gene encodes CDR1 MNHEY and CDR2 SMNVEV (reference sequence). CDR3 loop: CASSLVGTGFPYEQYF. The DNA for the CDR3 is TGTGCCAGCAGTTTAGTCGGGACAGGTTTCCCCTACGAGCAGTACTTC.

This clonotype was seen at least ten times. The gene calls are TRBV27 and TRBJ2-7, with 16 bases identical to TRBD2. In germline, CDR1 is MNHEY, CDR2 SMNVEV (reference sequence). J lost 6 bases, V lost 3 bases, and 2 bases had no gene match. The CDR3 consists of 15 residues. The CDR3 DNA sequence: TGTGCCAGCAGTTTCGGGACTAGCGGGAGGGGCGAGCAGTACTTC. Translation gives CASSFGTSGRGEQYF.

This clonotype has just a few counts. CDR3 in amino acids: CASSYLETSYNEQFF. The CDR3 DNA reads TGTGCCAGCAGTTACCTAGAAACCTCCTACAATGAGCAGTTCTTC. The chain links TRBV6-5 to TRBJ2-1; D is undetermined. Germline V gives CDR1 MNHEY, CDR2 SVGAGI. V dropped 2 bases and J dropped 0 bases, with 8 bases sitting between them. The CDR3 runs 15 residues.

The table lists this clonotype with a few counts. CDR3 loop: CASSSLLAGGRRSYNEQFF. CDR3 bases: TGTGCCAGCAGCTCGCTACTAGCGGGAGGACGACGCTCCTACAATGAGCAGTTCTTC. J is TRBJ2-1 and V is TRBV11-1, with TRBD2 matching 12 bases. Unmatched junction bases numbered 10, after V lost 4 bases and J lost 0 bases. The germline gives CDR1 SGHAT, CDR2 FQDESV (reference sequence). The CDR3 spans 19 residues.

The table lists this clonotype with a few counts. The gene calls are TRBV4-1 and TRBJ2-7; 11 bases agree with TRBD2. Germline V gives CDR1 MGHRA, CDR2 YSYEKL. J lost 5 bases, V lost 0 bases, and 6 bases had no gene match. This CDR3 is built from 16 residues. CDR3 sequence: CASSQDETSGSNEQYF. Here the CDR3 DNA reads TGCGCCAGCAGCCAAGATGAAACTAGCGGGAGCAACGAGCAGTACTTC.

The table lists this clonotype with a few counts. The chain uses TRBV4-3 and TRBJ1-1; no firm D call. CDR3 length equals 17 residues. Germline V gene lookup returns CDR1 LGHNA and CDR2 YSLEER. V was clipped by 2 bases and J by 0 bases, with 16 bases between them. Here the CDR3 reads CASSQQALGDMNTEAFF. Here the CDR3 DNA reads TGCGCCAGCAGCCAACAAGCCCTTGGCGATATGAACACTGAAGCTTTCTTT.

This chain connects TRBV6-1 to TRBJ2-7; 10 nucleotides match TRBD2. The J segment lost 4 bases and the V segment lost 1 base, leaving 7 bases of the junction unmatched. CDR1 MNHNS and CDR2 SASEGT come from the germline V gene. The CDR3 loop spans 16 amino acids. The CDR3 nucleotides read TGTGCCAGCAGTGAAGTTGAGCGGGAGGGCCGGTACGAGCAGTACTTC. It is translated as CASSEVEREGRYEQYF.

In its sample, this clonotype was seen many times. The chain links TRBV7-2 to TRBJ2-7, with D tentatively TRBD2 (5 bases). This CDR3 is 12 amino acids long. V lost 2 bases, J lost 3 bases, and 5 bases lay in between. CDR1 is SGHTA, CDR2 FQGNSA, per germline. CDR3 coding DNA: TGTGCCAGCAGCTTAACTAGCTACGAGCAGTACTTC. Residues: CASSLTSYEQYF.

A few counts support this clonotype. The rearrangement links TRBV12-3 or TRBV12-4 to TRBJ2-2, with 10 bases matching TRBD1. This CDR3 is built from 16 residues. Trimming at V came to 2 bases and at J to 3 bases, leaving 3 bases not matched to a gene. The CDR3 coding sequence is TGTGCCAGCAGTTTATCTGGGACAGGGGACACCGGGGAGCTGTTTTTT. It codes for CASSLSGTGDTGELFF.

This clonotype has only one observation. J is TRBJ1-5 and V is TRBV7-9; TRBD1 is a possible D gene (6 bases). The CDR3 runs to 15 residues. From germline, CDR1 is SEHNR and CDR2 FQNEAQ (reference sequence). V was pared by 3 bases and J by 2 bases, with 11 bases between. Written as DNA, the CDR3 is TGTGCCAGCAGCTTTAGTGCAGGGGGCAATCAGCCCCAGCATTTT. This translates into CASSFSAGGNQPQHF.

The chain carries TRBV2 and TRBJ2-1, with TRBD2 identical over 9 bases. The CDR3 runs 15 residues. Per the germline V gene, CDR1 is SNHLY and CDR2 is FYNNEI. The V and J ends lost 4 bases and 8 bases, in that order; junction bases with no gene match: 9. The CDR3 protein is CASSVLASGIDEQFF. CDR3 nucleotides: TGTGCCAGCAGTGTGTTGGCTAGCGGGATAGATGAGCAGTTCTTC.

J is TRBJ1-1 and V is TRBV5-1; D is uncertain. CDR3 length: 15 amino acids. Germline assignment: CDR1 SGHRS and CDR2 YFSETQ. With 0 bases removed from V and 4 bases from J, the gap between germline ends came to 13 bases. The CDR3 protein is CASSLEALISTEAFF. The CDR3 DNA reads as TGCGCCAGCAGCTTGGAGGCCCTTATTTCCACTGAAGCTTTCTTT.

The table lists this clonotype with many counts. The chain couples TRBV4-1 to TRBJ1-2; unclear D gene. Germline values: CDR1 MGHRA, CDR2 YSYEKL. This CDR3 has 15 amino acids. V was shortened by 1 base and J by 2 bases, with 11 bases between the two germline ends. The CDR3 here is CASSQVLQKNYGYTF. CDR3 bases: TGCGCCAGCAGCCAAGTGTTACAGAAAAACTATGGCTACACCTTC.

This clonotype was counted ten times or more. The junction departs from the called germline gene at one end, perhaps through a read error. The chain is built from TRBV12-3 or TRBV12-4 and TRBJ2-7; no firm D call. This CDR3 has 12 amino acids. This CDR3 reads CASSLDSYEQYF. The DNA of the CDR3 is TGTGCCAGCAGCTTAGACTCCTACGAGCAGTACTTC.

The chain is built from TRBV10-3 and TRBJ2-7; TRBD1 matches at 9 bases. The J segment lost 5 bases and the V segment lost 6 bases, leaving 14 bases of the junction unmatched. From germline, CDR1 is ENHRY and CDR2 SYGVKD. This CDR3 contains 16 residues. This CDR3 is CAIRREGTGLGHEQYF. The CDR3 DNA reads TGTGCCATCAGGAGGGAGGGGACAGGGTTGGGCCACGAGCAGTACTTC.

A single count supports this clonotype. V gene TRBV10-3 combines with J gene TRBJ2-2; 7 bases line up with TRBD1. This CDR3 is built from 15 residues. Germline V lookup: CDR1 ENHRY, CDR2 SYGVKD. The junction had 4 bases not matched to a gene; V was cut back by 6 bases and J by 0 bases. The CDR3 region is CAISPGTANTGELFF. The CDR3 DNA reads TGTGCCATCAGCCCCGGGACAGCGAACACCGGGGAGCTGTTTTTT.

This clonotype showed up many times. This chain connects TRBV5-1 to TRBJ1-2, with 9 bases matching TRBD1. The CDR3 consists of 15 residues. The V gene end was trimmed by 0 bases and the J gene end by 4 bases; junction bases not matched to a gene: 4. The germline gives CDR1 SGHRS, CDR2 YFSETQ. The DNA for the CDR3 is TGCGCCAGCAGCTTGGACAGGGGGCCACTCTATGGCTACACCTTC. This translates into CASSLDRGPLYGYTF. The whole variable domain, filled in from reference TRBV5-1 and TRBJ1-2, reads KAGVTQTPRYLIKTRGQQVTLSCSPISGHRSVSWYQQTPGQGLQFLFEYFSETQRNKGNFPGRFSGRQFSNSRSEMNVSTLELGDSALYLCASSLDRGPLYGYTFGSGTRLTVV.